This T cell receptor (beta chain) was identified during a study of T cells expressing NK-cell markers. Across the study: Sorted CD3+CD56+NKG2C+, CD3+CD56+NKG2C- and CD3+CD56-NKG2C+ T cells provided the TCR beta repertoires. Points from the study as a whole: Each of roughly 6 donors carried dominant NKG2C+ clonotypes accounting for about 1.0-8% of CD8+ T cells. The CD3+CD56-NKG2C+ fraction of several donors was likewise dominated by these clonotypes.

TCRdb reprocessed the 5' RACE reads and reports one entry per CDR3 protein, with no DNA. The sample data list about 380,000 distinct CDR3 sequences. CDR3 size: 13 residues. The germline CDR1 and CDR2 sequences are DFQATT and SNEGSKA (reference sequence). As concerns this clonotype: Its specificity is not known.

The chain recombines TRBV20-1 with TRBJ2-7. Sequenced input: blood T cells: a sorted CD56 or NKG2C T cell subset, CD4+ or CD8+ T cells, or bulk PBMC T cells (not recorded which). This TCR was recovered from a man aged 18-70 years in good health. The CDR3 sequence is CSAREDVGYEQYF.